This TCR beta chain was recorded in a study of T cell changes during pregnancy in multiple sclerosis. Some clones are missing from TCRdb's copy, which holds only in-frame ones; the method was immunoSEQ multiplex PCR. The sample includes tens of thousands of clones, 90% of them seen just once. This specimen consisted of CD8+ T cells from peripheral blood mononuclear cells, obtained before pregnancy. This receptor was obtained from a female donor with multiple sclerosis, enrolled in a pregnancy study.

The CDR3 DNA reads as TGTGCCAGTAGTATATCTGGCACCACAGAGCAGTACTTC. Translation gives CASSISGTTEQYF. J is TRBJ2-7 and V is TRBV19; D is uncertain. Germline lookup yields CDR1 LNHDA and CDR2 SQIVND (reference sequence). V was trimmed by 2 bases and J by 7 bases, leaving 12 bases between them. CDR3 length equals 13 residues.